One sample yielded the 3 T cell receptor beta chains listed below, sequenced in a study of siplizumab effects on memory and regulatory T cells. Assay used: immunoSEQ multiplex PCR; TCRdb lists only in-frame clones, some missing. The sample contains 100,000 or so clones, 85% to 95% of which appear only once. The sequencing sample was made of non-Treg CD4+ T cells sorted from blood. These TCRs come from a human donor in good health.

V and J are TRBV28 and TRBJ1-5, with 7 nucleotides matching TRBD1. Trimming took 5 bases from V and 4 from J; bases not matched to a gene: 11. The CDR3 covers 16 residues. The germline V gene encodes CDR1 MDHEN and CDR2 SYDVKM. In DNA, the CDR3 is TGTGCCAGCAGTGCCTACCACAGGGGCCTGAATCAGCCCCAGCATTTT. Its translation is CASSAYHRGLNQPQHF. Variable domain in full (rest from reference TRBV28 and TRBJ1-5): DVKVTQSSRYLVKRTGEKVFLECVQDMDHENMFWYRQDPGLGLRLIYFSYDVKMKEKGDIPEGYSVSREKKERFSLILESASTNQTSMYLCASSAYHRGLNQPQHFGDGTRLSIL.

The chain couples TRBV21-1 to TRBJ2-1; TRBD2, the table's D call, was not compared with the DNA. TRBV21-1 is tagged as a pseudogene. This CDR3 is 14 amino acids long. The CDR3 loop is CASSTRGNYNEQFF. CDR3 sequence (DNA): TGTGCCAGCAGCACCAGAGGGAACTACAATGAGCAGTTCTTC.

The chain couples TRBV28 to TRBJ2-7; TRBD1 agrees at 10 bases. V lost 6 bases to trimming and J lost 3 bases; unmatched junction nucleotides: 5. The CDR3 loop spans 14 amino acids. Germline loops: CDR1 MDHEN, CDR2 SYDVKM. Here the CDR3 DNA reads TGTGCCAGCAGCCGACAGGGGGCTAGCTACGAGCAGTACTTC. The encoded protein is CASSRQGASYEQYF. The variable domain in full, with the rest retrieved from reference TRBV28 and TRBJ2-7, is DVKVTQSSRYLVKRTGEKVFLECVQDMDHENMFWYRQDPGLGLRLIYFSYDVKMKEKGDIPEGYSVSREKKERFSLILESASTNQTSMYLCASSRQGASYEQYFGPGTRLTVT.